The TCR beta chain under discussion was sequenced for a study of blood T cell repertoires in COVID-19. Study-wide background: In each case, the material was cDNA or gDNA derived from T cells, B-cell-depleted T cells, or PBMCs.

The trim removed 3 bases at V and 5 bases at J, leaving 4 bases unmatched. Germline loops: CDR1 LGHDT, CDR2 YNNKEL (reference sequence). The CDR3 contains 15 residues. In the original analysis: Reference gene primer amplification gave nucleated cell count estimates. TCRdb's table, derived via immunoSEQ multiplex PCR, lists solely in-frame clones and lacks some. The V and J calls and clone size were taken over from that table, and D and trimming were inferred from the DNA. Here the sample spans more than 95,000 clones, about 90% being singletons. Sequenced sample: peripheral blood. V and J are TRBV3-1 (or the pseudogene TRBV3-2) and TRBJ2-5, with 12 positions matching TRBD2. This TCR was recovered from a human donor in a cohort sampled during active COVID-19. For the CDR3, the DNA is TGTGCCAGCAGCCATCTTCTAGCGGGAGGGGAGACCCAGTACTTC. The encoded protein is CASSHLLAGGETQYF.